This T cell receptor beta chain appears in the sequencing data of a study of graft-versus-host responses after intestinal transplantation. Study-wide background: Those transplanted obtained multivisceral, liver-intestinal, or isolated intestinal grafts. The study's findings and limits: Researchers found GvH clones in recipient marrow, and some showed up first in ileum or blood.

This CDR3 contains 14 residues. Trimming cost V 1 base and J 4 bases; bases outside gene matches: 2. Germline V gene sequence: CDR1 SGHTA, CDR2 FQGNSA. The assay was immunoSEQ multiplex PCR, and TCRdb's table has in-frame clones only and misses some. The sample comprises approximately 46,000 clones, around 85% of which are singletons, and over 0.45% rests with the top ten. With respect to this clone: The antigen is not known.

This sequence was found in a human donor who was the organ donor for an intestinal transplant. The chain links TRBV7-2 to TRBJ2-3, with 7 nucleotides matching TRBD2. Sequencing used unstimulated CD4+ T cells sorted from spleen or lymph node cells, obtained before transplant. This CDR3 is CASSLGLAADTQYF. The CDR3 DNA reads TGTGCCAGCAGCTTAGGTCTAGCGGCAGATACGCAGTATTTT. The full variable domain, in which reference TRBV7-2 and TRBJ2-3 provide the parts outside the CDR3, is GAGVSQSPSNKVTEKGKDVELRCDPISGHTALYWYRQSLGQGLEFLIYFQGNSAPDKSGLPSDRFSAERTGGSVSTLTIQRTQQEDSAVYLCASSLGLAADTQYFGPGTRLTVL.